These 24 T cell receptor beta chains came from one sample sequenced in a study of blood T cell repertoires in COVID-19. Repertoires were generated with immunoSEQ multiplex PCR, while TCRdb's copy carries only in-frame clones and drops some. The sample includes a few hundred thousand clones, roughly 86% of them seen just once. Sequenced material: peripheral blood. These receptors were taken from an elderly man with acute or convalescent COVID-19.

V and J are TRBV27 and TRBJ1-1, with D hard to call. CDR1 MNHEY and CDR2 SMNVEV come from the germline V gene (reference sequence). CDR3 size: 18 residues. V lost 8 bases, J lost 0 bases, and 25 bases lay in between. CDR3 in amino acids: CASLPVTPGIILNTEAFF. The CDR3, as DNA: TGTGCCAGCCTGCCCGTGACGCCGGGTATCATCCTGAACACTGAAGCTTTCTTT.

V is TRBV9 and J is TRBJ2-7; 8 bases fit TRBD1. This CDR3 has 16 amino acids. Germline V CDR1 and CDR2: SGDLS, YYNGEE. V lost 2 bases to trimming and J lost 7 bases; unmatched junction nucleotides: 14. The CDR3 DNA is TGTGCCAGCAGCGTTGCCGTGACAGGGGCCGAGGGGGAGCAGTACTTC. It encodes CASSVAVTGAEGEQYF.

This chain joins TRBV12-3 or TRBV12-4 and TRBJ1-2; unclear D gene. The CDR3 spans 11 residues. V was clipped by 6 bases and J by 1 base, with 3 bases between them. The CDR3 DNA reads as TGTGCCAGCAGCTTTAACTATGGCTACACCTTC. Translation: CASSFNYGYTF.

The chain is built from TRBV3-1 (or the pseudogene TRBV3-2) and TRBJ2-2; TRBD1 aligns across 8 bases. Germline-derived CDR1 and CDR2 are LGHDT and YNNKEL (reference sequence). The ends lost 9 bases at V and 7 bases at J; junction bases unmatched: 7. There are 13 residues in the CDR3. The CDR3 region has the DNA TGTGCCAGTCAGGGGGCGCGGAGCGGGGAGCTGTTTTTT. It specifies CASQGARSGELFF.

The chain employs TRBV9 and TRBJ2-1; D not certain. CDR1 is SGDLS and CDR2 is YYNGEE in the germline V gene. The CDR3 length is 14 residues. The V and J ends lost 4 bases and 6 bases respectively, with 14 bases between them. In DNA, the CDR3 is TGTGCCAGCAGCCAAGTGAGCCGGTTCAATGAGCAGTTCTTC. This codes for CASSQVSRFNEQFF.

This clone was recorded only once. The sample holds other DNA sequences that translate to the same CDR3. The rearrangement joins TRBV19 to TRBJ2-7; the D gene is possibly TRBD1 (6 bases). The germline V gene has CDR1 LNHDA and CDR2 SQIVND (reference sequence). The CDR3 runs to 13 residues. V was cut by 1 base and J by 6 bases, with 10 bases left in between. CDR3: CASSIGRGSEQYF. The CDR3 DNA reads as TGTGCCAGTAGTATAGGCAGGGGATCCGAGCAGTACTTC. Looking up the rest from reference TRBV19 and TRBJ2-7 gives the full variable domain: DGGITQSPKYLFRKEGQNVTLSCEQNLNHDAMYWYRQDPGQGLRLIYYSQIVNDFQKGDIAEGYSVSREKKESFPLTVTSAQKNPTAFYLCASSIGRGSEQYFGPGTRLTVT.

The chain joins TRBV9 to TRBJ2-2, with TRBD2 matching over 8 bases. The V segment lost 4 bases and the J segment 3 bases; nucleotides outside the gene matches: 5. Germline V gene data show CDR1 as SGDLS and CDR2 as YYNGEE. This CDR3 spans 15 amino acids. CDR3 sequence reads: CASSLGGADTGELFF. DNA for the CDR3: TGTGCCAGCAGCCTCGGGGGGGCCGACACCGGGGAGCTGTTTTTT.

The chain links TRBV2 to TRBJ1-2; D not certain. The CDR3 is 17 residues long. Germline V gene data show CDR1 as SNHLY and CDR2 as FYNNEI. Trimming stripped 3 bases from V and 4 bases from J, with 21 bases between. The CDR3 nucleotides read TGTGCCAGCAGTGAGATACGGGGATTTGGCCCGGCCTATGGCTACACCTTC. Protein: CASSEIRGFGPAYGYTF.

The rearrangement links TRBV2 to TRBJ2-2; D call uncertain. V lost 6 bases and J lost 3, with 5 bases in between. This CDR3 is 12 amino acids long. Germline CDR1 is SNHLY and CDR2 is FYNNEI. In DNA form, the CDR3 reads TGTGCCAGCAGACCGGACACCGGGGAGCTGTTTTTT. It yields the protein CASRPDTGELFF. Variable domain in full (rest from reference TRBV2 and TRBJ2-2): EPEVTQTPSHQVTQMGQEVILRCVPISNHLYFYWYRQILGQKVEFLVSFYNNEISEKSEIFDDQFSVERPDGSNFTLKIRSTKLEDSAMYFCASRPDTGELFFGEGSRLTVL.

The chain employs TRBV6-5 and TRBJ1-1, with D tentatively TRBD1 (5 bases). V shed 6 bases and J shed 1 base, with 15 bases lying between them. This CDR3 is built from 15 residues. CDR1 is MNHEY, CDR2 SVGAGI, per germline. CDR3 nucleotide sequence: TGTGCCAGCAGCACCCGGGGGGGGAGGAACACTGAAGCTTTCTTT. This sequence encodes CASSTRGGRNTEAFF.

This clone was picked up one time. V is TRBV28 and J is TRBJ2-4, with 9 bases matching TRBD1. Germline trimming cut 5 bases from V and 2 bases from J; bases unmatched to any gene: 10. CDR3 length equals 17 residues. Germline values: CDR1 MDHEN, CDR2 SYDVKM. The CDR3 DNA is TGTGCCAGCAGTCCCCCTCTCGGACAGGGGTCCAAAAACATTCAGTACTTC. Its protein is CASSPPLGQGSKNIQYF.

The V gene is TRBV10-3, the J gene TRBJ2-3; 8 positions agree with TRBD1. V trimming: 3 bases; J trimming: 2 bases; junction bases outside the gene matches: 4. The length of the CDR3 is 15 residues. Germline V gene data show CDR1 as ENHRY and CDR2 as SYGVKD. The CDR3 spells CAISETDRVTDTQYF. The CDR3 bases are TGTGCCATCAGTGAAACGGACAGGGTCACAGATACGCAGTATTTT.

The chain uses TRBV20-1 and TRBJ1-2, with D perhaps matching TRBD1 (5 bases). V was shortened by 5 bases and J by 7 bases, with 11 bases between the two germline ends. The germline gives CDR1 DFQATT, CDR2 SNEGSKA (reference sequence). The CDR3 is made up of 11 amino acids. The CDR3 region is CSAWGLTGYTF. CDR3 coding DNA: TGCAGTGCTTGGGGCCTAACTGGCTACACCTTC.

The V call is TRBV11-3, the J call TRBJ2-1; D ambiguous. CDR3 length: 17 amino acids. CDR1 is SGHNT and CDR2 is YENEEA in the germline V gene. Trimming shortened V by 1 base and J by 0 bases, and 13 bases separated the two germline ends. The CDR3 loop reads CASSLGALSYSYNEQFF. As DNA, the CDR3 is TGTGCCAGCAGCTTAGGGGCCCTTTCCTACTCCTACAATGAGCAGTTCTTC.

Written as DNA, the CDR3 is TGCAGCGTGCGGAGGGACCCACTGTATCAGTTCTTC. Translation: CSVRRDPLYQFF. The J gene is TRBJ2-1, the V gene TRBV29-1, with D tentatively TRBD2 (6 bases). Deletions cut 6 bases from V and 13 bases from J, with 19 bases between. This CDR3 has 12 residues. Germline values: CDR1 SQVTM, CDR2 ANQGSEA.

The CDR3, as DNA: TGTGCCAGCAGTTCCGCGGGAGGGAGCAGCACAGATACGCAGTATTTT. It translates to CASSSAGGSSTDTQYF. The rearrangement joins TRBV28 to TRBJ2-3; 9 bases line up with TRBD2. This CDR3 has 16 amino acids. Germline assignment: CDR1 MDHEN and CDR2 SYDVKM. Germline trimming cut 4 bases from V and 0 bases from J; bases unmatched to any gene: 5.

The rearrangement links TRBV9 to TRBJ1-1; TRBD1 aligns across 10 bases. CDR1 and CDR2 from the germline V gene are SGDLS and YYNGEE. The CDR3 has 15 amino acids. The trim removed 4 bases at V and 4 bases at J, leaving 7 bases unmatched. The CDR3 reads CASSPRTGGSTEAFF. CDR3 sequence (DNA): TGTGCCAGCAGCCCTCGGACAGGGGGAAGCACTGAAGCTTTCTTT.

V usage is TRBV4-3 and J usage is TRBJ2-2; D might be TRBD1 (6 bases). Germline-derived CDR1 and CDR2 are LGHNA and YSLEER. The CDR3 totals 15 residues. Trimming removed 0 bases at V and 10 bases at J, with 15 bases between. The CDR3 DNA is TGCGCCAGCAGCCAAGATAACAGGGTTTCAGTGGAGCTGTTTTTT. This codes for CASSQDNRVSVELFF.

The gene calls are TRBV19 and TRBJ2-1, with 8 bases that match TRBD1. Trimming at V came to 8 bases and at J to 3 bases, leaving 3 bases not matched to a gene. The germline V gene encodes CDR1 LNHDA and CDR2 SQIVND (reference sequence). This CDR3 has 13 amino acids. CDR3 protein: CASRQGRYNEQFF. CDR3 in DNA: TGTGCCAGTCGACAGGGGCGCTACAATGAGCAGTTCTTC.

V and J are TRBV3-1 (or the pseudogene TRBV3-2) and TRBJ1-2, with D perhaps TRBD1 (5 bases). The ends were cut back, 4 bases at V and 4 bases at J, with 10 bases in the middle. Germline V gives CDR1 LGHDT, CDR2 YNNKEL (reference sequence). This CDR3 is built from 13 residues. DNA for the CDR3: TGTGCCAGCAGCCCTACAGGTCTCTATGGCTACACCTTC. Protein sequence: CASSPTGLYGYTF.

V is TRBV10-1 and J is TRBJ2-4; possibly TRBD2 for D (7 bases). CDR3 length: 14 residues. Trimming took 0 bases from V and 9 from J, leaving 12 bases between them. The germline CDR1 and CDR2 sequences are WNHNN and SYGVQD (reference sequence). The CDR3 DNA reads TGCGCCAGCAGTGAGTCGGGGGCTAGCGGCATTCAGTACTTC. Translation gives CASSESGASGIQYF.

As for this clone: This sample includes further DNA sequences coding for the same CDR3. The chain joins TRBV11-3 to TRBJ1-2, with D uncertain. CDR1 and CDR2 (germline): SGHNT, YENEEA. The ends were cut back, 1 base at V and 4 bases at J, with 7 bases in the middle. This CDR3 comprises 13 residues. For the CDR3, the DNA is TGTGCCAGCAGCTTAGGGGGAGGCTATGGCTACACCTTC. It codes for CASSLGGGYGYTF.

This chain links TRBV28 with TRBJ2-7; possibly TRBD2 for D (6 bases). The CDR3 sequence is 13 residues long. The V end was cut by 2 bases, the J end by 1 base, with 6 bases between. The V gene's germline CDR1 is MDHEN and CDR2 SYDVKM. The CDR3 region has the DNA TGTGCCAGCAGTTTAGGACTATCCTACGAGCAGTACTTC. Encoded protein: CASSLGLSYEQYF.

The chain recombines TRBV5-5 with TRBJ1-5; TRBD1 is a possible D gene (6 bases). The CDR3 runs to 14 residues. V lost 1 base and J lost 6, with 11 bases in between. Germline assignment: CDR1 SGHKS and CDR2 YYEKEE (reference sequence). CDR3 sequence: CASSLSGVGQPQHF. CDR3 nucleotide sequence: TGTGCCAGCAGCTTGTCAGGGGTTGGTCAGCCCCAGCATTTT.